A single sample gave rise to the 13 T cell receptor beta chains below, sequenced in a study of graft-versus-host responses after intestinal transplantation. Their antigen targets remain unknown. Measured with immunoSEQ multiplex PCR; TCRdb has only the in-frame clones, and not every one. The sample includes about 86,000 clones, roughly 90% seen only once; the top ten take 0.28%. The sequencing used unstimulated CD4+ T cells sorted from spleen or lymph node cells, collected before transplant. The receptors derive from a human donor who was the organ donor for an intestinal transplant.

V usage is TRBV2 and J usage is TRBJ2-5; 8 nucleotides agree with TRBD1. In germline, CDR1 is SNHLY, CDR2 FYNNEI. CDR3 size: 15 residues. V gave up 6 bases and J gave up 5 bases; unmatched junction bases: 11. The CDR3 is CASRYQGARRETQYF. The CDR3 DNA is TGTGCCAGCAGATACCAGGGGGCGCGGAGGGAGACCCAGTACTTC.

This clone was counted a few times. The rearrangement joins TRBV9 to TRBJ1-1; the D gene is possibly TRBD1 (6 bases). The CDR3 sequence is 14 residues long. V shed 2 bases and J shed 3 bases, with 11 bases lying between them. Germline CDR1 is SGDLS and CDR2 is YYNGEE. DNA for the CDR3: TGTGCCAGCAGCGTCAGGGGATCTGACACTGAAGCTTTCTTT. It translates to CASSVRGSDTEAFF.

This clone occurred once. The CDR3, as DNA: TGTGCCAGCAGGAGGGGGTATAATGAAAAACTGTTTTTT. It specifies CASRRGYNEKLFF. This rearrangement joins TRBV2 to TRBJ1-4, with D perhaps matching TRBD1 (6 bases). CDR3 length equals 13 residues. V shed 6 bases and J shed 4 bases, with 9 bases lying between them. Germline V lookup: CDR1 SNHLY, CDR2 FYNNEI.

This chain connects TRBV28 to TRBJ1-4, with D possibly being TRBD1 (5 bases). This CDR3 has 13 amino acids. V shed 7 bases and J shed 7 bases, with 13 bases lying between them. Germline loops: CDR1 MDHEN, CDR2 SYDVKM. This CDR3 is CASTWDSAEKLFF. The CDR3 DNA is TGTGCCAGCACCTGGGACTCAGCTGAAAAACTGTTTTTT.

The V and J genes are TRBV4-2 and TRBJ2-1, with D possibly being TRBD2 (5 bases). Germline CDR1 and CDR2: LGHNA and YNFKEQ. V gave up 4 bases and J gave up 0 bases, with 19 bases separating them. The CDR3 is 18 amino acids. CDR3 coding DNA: TGTGCCAGCAGCCGAACCTTTGTGGAAGGGAGCTCCTACAATGAGCAGTTCTTC. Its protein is CASSRTFVEGSSYNEQFF.

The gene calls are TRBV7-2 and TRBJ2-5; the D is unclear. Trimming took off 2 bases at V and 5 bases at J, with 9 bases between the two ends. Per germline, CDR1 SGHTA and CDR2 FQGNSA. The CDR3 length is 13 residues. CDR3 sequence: CASSLNFLETQYF. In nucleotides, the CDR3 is TGTGCCAGCAGCTTAAATTTCTTGGAGACCCAGTACTTC.

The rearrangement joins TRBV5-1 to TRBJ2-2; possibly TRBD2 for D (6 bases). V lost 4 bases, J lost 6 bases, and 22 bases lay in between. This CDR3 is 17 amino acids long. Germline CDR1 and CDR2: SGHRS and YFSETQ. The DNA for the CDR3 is TGCGCCAGCAGCCCCCGGGGAGAAGCAGGGAGGCCCGGGGAGCTGTTTTTT. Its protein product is CASSPRGEAGRPGELFF.

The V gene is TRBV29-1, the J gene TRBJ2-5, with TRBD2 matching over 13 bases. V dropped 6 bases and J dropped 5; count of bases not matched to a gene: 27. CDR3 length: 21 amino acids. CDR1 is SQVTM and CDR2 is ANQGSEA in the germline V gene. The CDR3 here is CSVTPGLGTSGIYLGSETQYF. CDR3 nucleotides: TGCAGCGTCACACCCGGCCTCGGGACTAGCGGGATTTATCTCGGGTCGGAGACCCAGTACTTC.

The DNA for the CDR3 is TGCGCCAGCAGCTTGGCCGCAGGGGTGGGGACTGAAGCTTTCTTT. Its protein is CASSLAAGVGTEAFF. The chain links TRBV5-1 to TRBJ1-1, with D possibly TRBD1 on 6 matching bases. V lost 0 bases, J lost 5 bases, and 14 bases lay in between. Germline V gene data show CDR1 as SGHRS and CDR2 as YFSETQ. This CDR3 spans 15 amino acids.

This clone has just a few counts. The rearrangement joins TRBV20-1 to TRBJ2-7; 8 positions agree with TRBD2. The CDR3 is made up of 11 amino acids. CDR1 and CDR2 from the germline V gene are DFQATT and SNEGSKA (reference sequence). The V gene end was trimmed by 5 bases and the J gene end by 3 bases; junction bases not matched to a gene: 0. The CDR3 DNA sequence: TGCAGTGCTGGGACTAGCTACGAGCAGTACTTC. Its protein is CSAGTSYEQYF.

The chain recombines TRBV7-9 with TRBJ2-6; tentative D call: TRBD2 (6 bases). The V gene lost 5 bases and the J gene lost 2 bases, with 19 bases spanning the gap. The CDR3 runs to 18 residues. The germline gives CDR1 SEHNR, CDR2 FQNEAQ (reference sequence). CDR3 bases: TGTGCCAGCAGCGAGGCTCAGGGTGGAGGGCCTGGGGCCAACGTCCTGACTTTC. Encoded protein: CASSEAQGGGPGANVLTF.

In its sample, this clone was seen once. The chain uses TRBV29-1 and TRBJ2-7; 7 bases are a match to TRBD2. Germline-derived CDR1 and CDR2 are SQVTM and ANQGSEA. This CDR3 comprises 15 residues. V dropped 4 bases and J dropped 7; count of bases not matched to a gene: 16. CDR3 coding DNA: TGCAGCGTTGTGGGGGTGGCTAGCGGAGTGGGGGAGCAGTACTTC. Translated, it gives CSVVGVASGVGEQYF.

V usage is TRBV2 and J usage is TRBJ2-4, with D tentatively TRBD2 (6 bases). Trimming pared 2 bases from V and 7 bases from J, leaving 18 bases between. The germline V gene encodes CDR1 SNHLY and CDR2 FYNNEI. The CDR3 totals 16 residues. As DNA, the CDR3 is TGTGCCAGCAGTGAAATCGGGGGTTGGGGAGAGAACATTCAGTACTTC. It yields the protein CASSEIGGWGENIQYF.